This T cell receptor beta chain was observed in a study of CD8+ T cells in alopecia areata. On the study more broadly: A 6-month off-drug phase came after tofacitinib, which had lasted 6 to 18 months.

RNA, once extracted, was reverse transcribed into cDNA for use as the sequencing template. This table comes from immunoSEQ multiplex PCR, and its TCRdb copy is limited to in-frame clones, with some not included. In the table there are some 150,000 clones, approximately 86% of which are singletons. Regarding treatment: oral pan-JAK inhibitor, 5-10 mg twice daily. Germline CDR1 MNHEY, CDR2 SVGAGI. The ends lost 0 bases at V and 4 bases at J; junction bases unmatched: 1. The CDR3 totals 14 residues. The source was CD8+ T cells sorted from blood, collected at week 4, from a patient treated with tofacitinib. The chain joins TRBV6-5 to TRBJ2-5; TRBD2 agrees at 8 bases. The TCR comes from a human donor with alopecia areata. Here the CDR3 reads CASSYSTSGETQYF. CDR3 DNA: TGTGCCAGCAGTTACTCAACTAGCGGAGAGACCCAGTACTTC.